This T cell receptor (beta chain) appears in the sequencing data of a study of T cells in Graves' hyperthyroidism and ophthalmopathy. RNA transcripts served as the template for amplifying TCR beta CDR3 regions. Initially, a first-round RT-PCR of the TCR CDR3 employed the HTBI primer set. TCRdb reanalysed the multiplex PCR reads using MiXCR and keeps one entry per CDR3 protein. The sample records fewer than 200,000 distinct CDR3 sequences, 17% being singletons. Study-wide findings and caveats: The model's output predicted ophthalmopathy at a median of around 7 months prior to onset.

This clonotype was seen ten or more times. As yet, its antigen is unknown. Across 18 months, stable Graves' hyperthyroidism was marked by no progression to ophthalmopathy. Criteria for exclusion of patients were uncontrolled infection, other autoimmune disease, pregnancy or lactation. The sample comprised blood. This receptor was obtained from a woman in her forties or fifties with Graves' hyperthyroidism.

Here the CDR3 reads CASTTWGQGPPRDGYTF. CDR3 coding DNA: TGTGCCAGCACCACGTGGGGACAGGGACCCCCACGGGATGGCTACACCTTC. The rearrangement uses TRBV6-2 or TRBV6-3 and TRBJ1-2; the match to TRBD1 covers 9 bases. CDR3 length equals 17 residues. CDR1 and CDR2 from the germline V gene are MNHEY and SVGEGT. V gave up 7 bases and J gave up 6 bases; unmatched junction bases: 18.